This T cell receptor (beta chain) was captured by sequencing in a study of cytomegalovirus exposure and HLA in healthy donors. The study, taken as a whole, reports: In a later analysis, 16,951 TCR beta sequences were associated with HLA alleles at 0.05 false discovery rate. Some TCR beta chains (roughly 160 of them) were listed as cytomegalovirus-associated. When a later analysis was performed, an Asian-associated ancestry cluster reportedly had fewer N-insertions than the roughly 700-donor mean. Later, an analysis found that common viral pathogens appeared to be linked with several of the most significant clusters.

This clone appeared a few times. Its antigen is unidentified. Primers for the PCR totalled 60 Vbeta and 13 Jbeta. Only in-frame clones appear in the TCRdb table, and some are missing; sequencing was by immunoSEQ multiplex PCR. Of about 200,000 clones in the sample, approximately 80% were seen once. This CDR3 contains 12 residues. Germline lookup yields CDR1 MNHEY and CDR2 SMNVEV (reference sequence). The V gene end was trimmed by 6 bases and the J gene end by 6 bases; junction bases not matched to a gene: 5. The sequencing input was PBMCs. The rearrangement uses TRBV27 and TRBJ2-7; 7 bases map to TRBD1. This TCR derives from a woman aged 30 to 39 in good health and CMV-seropositive. CDR3 DNA: TGTGCCAGCAGCGGACAGGACCCCGAGCAGTACTTC. Its translation is CASSGQDPEQYF.